Only one count was recorded for the clone carrying this T cell receptor (beta chain). The CDR3 sequence is 12 residues long. Deletions cut 5 bases from V and 10 bases from J, with 12 bases between. Germline-derived CDR1 and CDR2 are SGHVS and FQNEAQ. Here immunoSEQ multiplex PCR was the method, and the copy in TCRdb shows in-frame clones only, minus some. The sample includes about 190,000 clones, roughly 84% of them seen just once. This sample was included in a study of blood T cell repertoires in COVID-19. Study-wide context: The United States, Italy and Spain supplied acute and convalescent COVID-19 samples.

Clinical history reported by participants formed the basis on which cohorts were assigned. Donors of Cohort 3 who recovered were those that had two negative PCRs, clearance, or symptom resolution. V and J are TRBV7-8 and TRBJ2-1, with TRBD2 as a possible D gene (5 bases). This receptor was taken from a woman between 25 and 40 years old who had recovered from COVID-19. The sample consisted of PBMCs or T cells enriched from blood (not recorded which). In nucleotides, the CDR3 is TGTGCCAGCAGCCAACCGCAGCGGGAGCAGTTCTTC. As protein: CASSQPQREQFF. The variable domain in full, completed from reference TRBV7-8 and TRBJ2-1, reads GAGVSQSPRYKVAKRGQDVALRCDPISGHVSLFWYQQALGQGPEFLTYFQNEAQLDKSGLPSDRFFAERPEGSVSTLKIQRTQQEDSAVYLCASSQPQREQFFGPGTRLTVL.